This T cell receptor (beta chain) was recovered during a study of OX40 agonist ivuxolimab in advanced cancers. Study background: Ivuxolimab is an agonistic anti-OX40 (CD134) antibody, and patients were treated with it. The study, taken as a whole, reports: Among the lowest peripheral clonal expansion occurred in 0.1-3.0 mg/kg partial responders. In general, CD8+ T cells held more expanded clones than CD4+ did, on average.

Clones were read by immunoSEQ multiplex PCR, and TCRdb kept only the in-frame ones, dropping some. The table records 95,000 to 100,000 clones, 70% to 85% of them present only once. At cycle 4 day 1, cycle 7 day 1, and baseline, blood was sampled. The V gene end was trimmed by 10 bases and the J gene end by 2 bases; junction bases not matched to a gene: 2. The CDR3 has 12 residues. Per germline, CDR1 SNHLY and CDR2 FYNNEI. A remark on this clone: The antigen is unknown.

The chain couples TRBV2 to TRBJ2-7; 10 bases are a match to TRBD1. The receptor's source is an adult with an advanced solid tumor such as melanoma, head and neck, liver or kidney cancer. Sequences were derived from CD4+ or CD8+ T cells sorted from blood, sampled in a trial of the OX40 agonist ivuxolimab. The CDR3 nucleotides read TGTGCCACGGGACAGGGGACCTACGAGCAGTACTTC. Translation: CATGQGTYEQYF. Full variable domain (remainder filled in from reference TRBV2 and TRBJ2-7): EPEVTQTPSHQVTQMGQEVILRCVPISNHLYFYWYRQILGQKVEFLVSFYNNEISEKSEIFDDQFSVERPDGSNFTLKIRSTKLEDSAMYFCATGQGTYEQYFGPGTRLTVT.